The T cell receptor beta chain described here comes from a study of T-cell memory formation after mild COVID-19. This clonotype was counted a few times. The V end was cut by 0 bases, the J end by 9 bases, with 13 bases between. Germline CDR1 and CDR2: SGHRS and YFSETQ. The CDR3 sequence is 13 residues long. UMIs and sample barcodes were carried by the TCR alpha and TCR beta cDNA libraries that 5'RACE produced using constant-segment primers. One entry per CDR3 protein results from TCRdb running MiXCR on the 5' RACE reads. The sample consists of about 190,000 distinct CDR3 sequences, about 16% of them appearing once.

V gene TRBV5-1 combines with J gene TRBJ2-7; unclear D gene. Sequences were obtained from PBMCs or a T cell subset sorted from them (not recorded which). The receptor comes from an adult woman who had mild COVID-19 (a few samples of this study predate the infection). Cell type and time point are not known. This CDR3 is CASSLDLSSSQYF. The DNA of the CDR3 is TGCGCCAGCAGCTTGGACCTATCGTCTTCGCAGTACTTC.